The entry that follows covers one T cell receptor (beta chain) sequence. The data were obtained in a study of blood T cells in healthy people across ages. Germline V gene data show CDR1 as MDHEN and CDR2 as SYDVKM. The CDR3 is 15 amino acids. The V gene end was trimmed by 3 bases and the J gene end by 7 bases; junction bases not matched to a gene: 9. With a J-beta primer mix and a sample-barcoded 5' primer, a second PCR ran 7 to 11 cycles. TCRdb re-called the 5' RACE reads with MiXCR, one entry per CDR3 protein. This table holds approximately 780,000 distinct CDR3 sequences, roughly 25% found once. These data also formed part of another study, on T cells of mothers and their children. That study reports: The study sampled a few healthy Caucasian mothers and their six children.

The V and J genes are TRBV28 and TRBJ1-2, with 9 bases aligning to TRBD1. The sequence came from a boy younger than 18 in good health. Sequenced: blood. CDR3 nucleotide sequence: TGTGCCAGCAGTTTTAAGCTACAGGGGGCGAGTGGCTACACCTTC. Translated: CASSFKLQGASGYTF.